This TCR beta chain was identified during a study of T-cell memory formation after mild COVID-19. Study-level results: Whether second-wave clones peaking at day 37 were SARS-CoV-2 specific went unconfirmed.

From the 5' RACE reads, TCRdb called clonotypes with MiXCR, one entry per CDR3 protein. This sample has some 320,000 distinct CDR3 sequences; approximately 15% occur once, and the top ten carry around 20%. The germline CDR1 and CDR2 sequences are SGHNT and YYREEE (reference sequence). CDR3 length: 14 residues. About this clonotype itself: Its target is unknown. The junction differs from germline at one of its ends, possibly a read error.

The receptor's source is a man aged 18 to 29 who had mild COVID-19 (a few samples of this study predate the infection). Cell type and time point are not known. The chain joins TRBV5-4 to TRBJ2-1; no reliable D call. The specimen sequenced was PBMCs or a T cell subset sorted from them (not recorded which). CDR3 nucleotides: TGTGACAGCAGCATCGAGAGCTCCTACAATGAGCAGTTCTTC. Its protein is CDSSIESSYNEQFF.